The rows below give T cell receptor beta chains drawn from one sample of a study of blood T cells in healthy people across ages. Using its own MiXCR run on the 5' RACE reads, TCRdb lists one record per CDR3 protein. The sample lists more than 500,000 distinct CDR3 sequences; around a quarter were seen once. The same sample was also studied in work on T cells of mothers and their children.

Material: blood. The receptors here all came from a boy younger than 10 in good health. CDR3s include the opening cysteine and the closing phenylalanine or tryptophan. The D gene is left open where the match is weak. Clone size is given for some rows only: seen once, a few or many times, or a class if the clone is expanded.

-	11	TRBJ2-7	-	TRBV29-1	CSVEWTSEQYF	TGCAGCGTTGAATGGACTTCCGAGCAGTACTTC
-	13	TRBJ1-2	TRBD1	TRBV27	CASSLGQFGGYTF	TGTGCCAGCAGTTTGGGACAGTTTGGCGGCTACACCTTC
few	15	TRBJ1-2	-	TRBV15	CATSRDRRVNYGYTF	TGTGCCACCAGCAGAGACCGGAGAGTTAACTATGGCTACACCTTC
-	12	TRBJ1-3	-	TRBV20-1	CSAAGSGNTLYF	TGCAGTGCTGCTGGTTCGGGAAACACCTTATATTTT
-	16	TRBJ2-5	-	TRBV14	CASSQVPGAIGETQYF	TGTGCCAGCAGCCAAGTTCCAGGGGCCATTGGGGAGACCCAGTACTTC
few	13	TRBJ2-1	TRBD2	TRBV20-1	CSAIAGVYNEQFF	TGCAGTGCTATAGCGGGAGTGTACAATGAGCAGTTCTTC
few	13	TRBJ2-4	-	TRBV15	CATSIGSLNIQYF	TGTGCCACCAGCATCGGCAGCCTCAACATTCAGTACTTC
few	16	TRBJ2-5	TRBD2	TRBV7-2	CASSPRLAGAGETQYF	TGTGCCAGCAGCCCCCGACTAGCGGGGGCCGGGGAGACCCAGTACTTC
-	15	TRBJ2-7	TRBD2	TRBV15	CATSIGGTSEYEQYF	TGTGCCACCAGCATTGGGGGGACTAGCGAATACGAGCAGTACTTC
-	13	TRBJ1-3	-	TRBV24-1	CATRGHYGNTIYF	TGTGCCACCCGTGGGCATTATGGAAACACCATATATTTT
few	12	TRBJ1-2	-	TRBV29-1	CSISGRFIGYTF	TGCAGCATTTCCGGGAGATTCATTGGCTACACCTTC
few	14	TRBJ2-1	-	TRBV9	CASSVVGGSNEQFF	TGTGCCAGCAGCGTAGTTGGGGGGAGCAATGAGCAGTTCTTC
few	14	TRBJ1-2	-	TRBV7-2	CASSLTEANYGYTF	TGTGCCAGCAGCTTGACAGAGGCTAACTATGGCTACACCTTC
-	12	TRBJ2-5	-	TRBV20-1	CSARDLGETQYF	TGCAGTGCTAGAGATTTAGGAGAGACCCAGTACTTC